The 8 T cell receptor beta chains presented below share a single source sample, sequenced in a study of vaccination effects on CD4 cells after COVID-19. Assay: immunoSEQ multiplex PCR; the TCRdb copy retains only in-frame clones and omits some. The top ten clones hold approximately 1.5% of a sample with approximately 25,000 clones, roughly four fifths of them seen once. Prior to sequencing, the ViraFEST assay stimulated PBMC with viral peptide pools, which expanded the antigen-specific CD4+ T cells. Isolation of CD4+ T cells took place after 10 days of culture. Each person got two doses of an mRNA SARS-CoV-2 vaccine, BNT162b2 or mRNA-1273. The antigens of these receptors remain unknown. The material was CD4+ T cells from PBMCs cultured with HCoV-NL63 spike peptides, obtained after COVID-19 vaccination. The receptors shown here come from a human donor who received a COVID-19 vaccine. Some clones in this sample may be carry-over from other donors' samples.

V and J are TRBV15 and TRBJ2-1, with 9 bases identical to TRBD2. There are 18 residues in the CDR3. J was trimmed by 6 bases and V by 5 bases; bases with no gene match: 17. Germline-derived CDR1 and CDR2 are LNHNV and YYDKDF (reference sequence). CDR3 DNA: TGTGCCACCAGCGGGGTAGCGGGGGACCCGTCTCGGTCCAATGAGCAGTTCTTC. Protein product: CATSGVAGDPSRSNEQFF.

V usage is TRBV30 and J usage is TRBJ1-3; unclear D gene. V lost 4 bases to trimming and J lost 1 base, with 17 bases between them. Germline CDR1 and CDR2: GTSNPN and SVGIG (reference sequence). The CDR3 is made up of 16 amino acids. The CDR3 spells CAWTRPRLVSGNTIYF. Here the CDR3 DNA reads TGTGCCTGGACCCGGCCACGTCTAGTATCTGGAAACACCATATATTTT.

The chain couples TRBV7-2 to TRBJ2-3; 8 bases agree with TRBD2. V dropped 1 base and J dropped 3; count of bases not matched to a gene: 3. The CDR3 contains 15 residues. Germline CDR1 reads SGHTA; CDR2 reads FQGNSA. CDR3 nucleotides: TGTGCCAGCAGCTTAGACGGGGGGGGGACAGATACGCAGTATTTT. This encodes CASSLDGGGTDTQYF.

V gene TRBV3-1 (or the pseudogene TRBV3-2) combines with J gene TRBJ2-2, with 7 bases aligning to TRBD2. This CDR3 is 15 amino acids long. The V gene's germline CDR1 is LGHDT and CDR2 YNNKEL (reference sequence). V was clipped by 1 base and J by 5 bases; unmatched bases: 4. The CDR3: CASSQGLAVTGELFF. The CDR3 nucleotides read TGTGCCAGCAGCCAAGGGCTAGCGGTTACCGGGGAGCTGTTTTTT.

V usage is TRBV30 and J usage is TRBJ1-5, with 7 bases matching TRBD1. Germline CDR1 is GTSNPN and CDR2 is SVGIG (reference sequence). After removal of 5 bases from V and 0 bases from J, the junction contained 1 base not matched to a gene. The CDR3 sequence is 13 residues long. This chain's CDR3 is CAWSGGSNQPQHF. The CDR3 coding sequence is TGTGCCTGGTCAGGGGGTAGCAATCAGCCCCAGCATTTT.

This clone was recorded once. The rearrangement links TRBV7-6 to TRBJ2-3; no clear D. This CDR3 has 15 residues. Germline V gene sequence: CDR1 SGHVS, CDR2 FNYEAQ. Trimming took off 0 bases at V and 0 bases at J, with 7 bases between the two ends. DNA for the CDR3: TGTGCCAGCAGCTTAGCGGTGGGTAGCACAGATACGCAGTATTTT. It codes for CASSLAVGSTDTQYF.

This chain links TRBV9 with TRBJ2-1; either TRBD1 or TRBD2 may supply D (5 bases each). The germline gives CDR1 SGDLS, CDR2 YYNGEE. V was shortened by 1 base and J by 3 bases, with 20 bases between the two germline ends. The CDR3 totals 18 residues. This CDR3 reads CASSVSTLVEGFYNEQFF. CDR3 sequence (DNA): TGTGCCAGCAGCGTATCAACGCTCGTTGAGGGGTTCTACAATGAGCAGTTCTTC.

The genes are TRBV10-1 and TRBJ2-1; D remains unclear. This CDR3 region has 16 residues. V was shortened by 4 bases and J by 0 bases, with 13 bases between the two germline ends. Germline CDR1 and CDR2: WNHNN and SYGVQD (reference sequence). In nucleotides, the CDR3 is TGCGCCAGCAGTGGACTTAAGGCCGGCTCCTACAATGAGCAGTTCTTC. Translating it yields CASSGLKAGSYNEQFF.